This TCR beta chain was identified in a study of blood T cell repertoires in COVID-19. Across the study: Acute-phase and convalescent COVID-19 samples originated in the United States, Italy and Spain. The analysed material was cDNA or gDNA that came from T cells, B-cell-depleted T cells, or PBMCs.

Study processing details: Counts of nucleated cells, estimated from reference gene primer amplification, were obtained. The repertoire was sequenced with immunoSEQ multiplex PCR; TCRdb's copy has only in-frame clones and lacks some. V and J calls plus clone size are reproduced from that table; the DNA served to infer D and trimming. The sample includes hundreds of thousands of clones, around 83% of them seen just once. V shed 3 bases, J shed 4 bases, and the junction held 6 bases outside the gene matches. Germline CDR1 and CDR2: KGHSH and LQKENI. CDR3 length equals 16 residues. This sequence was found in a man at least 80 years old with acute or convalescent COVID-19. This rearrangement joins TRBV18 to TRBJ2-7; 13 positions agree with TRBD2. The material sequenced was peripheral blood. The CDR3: CASSPRLAGGPYEQYF. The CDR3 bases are TGTGCCAGCTCACCTCGACTAGCGGGAGGACCATACGAGCAGTACTTC.